This T cell receptor (beta chain) emerged from a study of T cells in Graves' hyperthyroidism and ophthalmopathy. Among ophthalmopathy patients, the Clinical Activity Score reached at least 3, the NOSPECS grade reached at least 4, and duration remained under 3 months. Orbital computed tomography and thyroid ultrasound, together with serum TRAb and thyroxine and clinical symptoms, were used for diagnoses. Details on this clonotype: No antigen is known for it.

TCR beta CDR3 sequences were amplified from RNA transcripts. The TCR CDR3 first-round RT-PCR relied on the HTBI primer set. Each CDR3 protein gets one entry after TCRdb re-called the multiplex PCR reads with MiXCR. In the table there are about 600,000 distinct CDR3 sequences, about 14% of which are singletons. General study results and limits: Prediction of ophthalmopathy progression came a median around 7.1 months pre-onset.

The sample comprised blood. This sequence was found in a woman between 45 and 60 years old with Graves' ophthalmopathy.

Here the CDR3 DNA reads TGCAGCGTTGAAGATGGTGACAGGGGGCGAGGGTATGGCTACACCTTC. Its translation is CSVEDGDRGRGYGYTF. J is TRBJ1-2 and V is TRBV29-1; the match to TRBD1 covers 10 bases. Germline CDR1 SQVTM, CDR2 ANQGSEA. CDR3 length equals 16 residues. Trimming removed 0 bases from V and 5 bases from J; junction bases left unmatched: 9.